This is a list of T cell receptor beta chains from one sample in a study of CD8+ T cells in alopecia areata. Method: immunoSEQ multiplex PCR; TCRdb's copy keeps in-frame clones and lacks some. The table lists roughly 120,000 clones, about 60% of them singletons. The sequencing used CD8+ T cells sorted from blood, collected at week 24, from a patient treated with tofacitinib. The receptors derive from a human donor with alopecia areata. CDR3s include the opening cysteine and the closing phenylalanine or tryptophan. Fields, in order: CDR3 length, V gene, clone size, J gene, D gene, CDR3 protein, CDR3 DNA. D genes are given only for firm matches. Size values are once, few and many counts, or a class for expanded clones, and some rows have none.

14	TRBV13	once	TRBJ2-7	TRBD1	CASSPEGGPYEQYF	TGTGCCAGCAGCCCCGAAGGGGGCCCCTACGAGCAGTACTTC
16	TRBV6-5	NA	TRBJ2-3	TRBD2	CASSYTGGGGLDTQYF	TGTGCCAGCAGTTACACGGGCGGGGGTGGCTTGGATACGCAGTATTTT
15	TRBV2	NA	TRBJ2-3	TRBD1	CATSPGQGATDTQYF	TGTGCCACCTCACCGGGACAGGGGGCAACAGATACGCAGTATTTT
13	TRBV6-5	few	TRBJ1-5	NA	CASSQEGLEPQHF	TGTGCCAGCAGCCAAGAAGGGTTAGAGCCCCAGCATTTT
16	TRBV29-1	NA	TRBJ2-6	TRBD2	CSAHSGGPSGANVLTF	TGCAGCGCCCATAGCGGGGGCCCCTCTGGGGCCAACGTCCTGACTTTC
13	TRBV5-1	NA	TRBJ1-4	NA	CASSSSTNEKLFF	TGCGCCAGCAGCTCGTCCACTAATGAAAAACTGTTTTTT
13	TRBV27	few	TRBJ2-1	TRBD1	CATLDRVFHEQFF	TGTGCCACCTTGGACAGGGTGTTTCATGAGCAGTTCTTC
13	TRBV5-4	few	TRBJ2-7	NA	CASSSRGSYEQYF	TGTGCCAGCAGCAGCAGGGGATCCTACGAGCAGTACTTC
13	TRBV7-9	NA	TRBJ2-7	NA	CASSLGRLYEQYF	TGTGCCAGCAGCTTAGGAAGACTCTACGAGCAGTACTTC
16	TRBV11-2	NA	TRBJ2-4	TRBD2	CASSLTSGGAKNIQYF	TGTGCCAGCAGCTTGACTAGCGGTGGAGCCAAAAACATTCAGTACTTC
17	TRBV4-3	few	TRBJ2-1	TRBD2	CASSQDVAGGLIGEQFF	TGCGCCAGCAGCCAAGATGTGGCGGGGGGGCTAATAGGTGAGCAGTTCTTC
15	TRBV25-1	NA	TRBJ2-2	NA	CASSESHPNTGELFF	TGTGCCAGCAGTGAATCACACCCGAACACCGGGGAGCTGTTTTTT
15	TRBV6-4	NA	TRBJ2-1	NA	CASSAGARRNNEQFF	TGTGCCAGCAGTGCGGGGGCCCGAAGGAACAATGAGCAGTTCTTC
12	TRBV6-6	NA	TRBJ1-1	NA	CASSPLDTEAFF	TGTGCCAGCAGCCCACTGGACACTGAAGCTTTCTTT
13	TRBV19	once	TRBJ1-1	NA	CASSPAGDGEAFF	TGTGCCAGTAGTCCCGCCGGGGACGGTGAAGCTTTCTTT
16	TRBV27	NA	TRBJ2-6	NA	CASSLAPGSGANVLTF	TGTGCCAGCAGTTTAGCCCCAGGGTCTGGGGCCAACGTCCTGACTTTC
16	TRBV6-1	NA	TRBJ2-5	NA	CASSERAGDTEETQYF	TGTGCCAGCAGTGAAAGGGCGGGCGACACAGAAGAGACCCAGTACTTC
15	TRBV4-1	NA	TRBJ1-1	NA	CASSQPDSANTEAFF	TGCGCCAGCAGCCAACCCGACAGCGCGAACACTGAAGCTTTCTTT
15	TRBV13	few	TRBJ2-7	TRBD1	CASSRPRTGSYEQYF	TGTGCCAGCAGCCGCCCCAGGACAGGCTCCTACGAGCAGTACTTC
12	TRBV29-1	few	TRBJ2-5	NA	CSVGSSGETQYF	TGCAGCGTCGGGTCTTCAGGGGAGACCCAGTACTTC
13	TRBV6-5	NA	TRBJ1-2	NA	CASTYSVQGGYTF	TGTGCCAGCACCTATAGCGTTCAAGGGGGCTACACCTTC
13	TRBV29-1	NA	TRBJ2-7	NA	CSVGGGDSYEQYF	TGCAGCGTTGGGGGAGGGGACAGCTACGAGCAGTACTTC
14	TRBV5-1	NA	TRBJ2-7	NA	CASSLKRDNYEQYF	TGCGCCAGCAGCTTGAAGCGGGACAACTACGAGCAGTACTTC
13	TRBV5-6	NA	TRBJ2-3	NA	CASSSPLGDTQYF	TGTGCCAGCAGTTCGCCTCTGGGAGATACGCAGTATTTT
13	TRBV9	NA	TRBJ1-1	TRBD1	CASSDGTGFGAFF	TGTGCCAGCAGCGACGGGACAGGATTTGGAGCTTTCTTT
14	TRBV13	NA	TRBJ2-3	TRBD1	CASRGQSLTDTQYF	TGTGCCAGCCGGGGACAGTCACTCACAGATACGCAGTATTTT
13	TRBV9	NA	TRBJ1-1	NA	CASSTDTNTEAFF	TGTGCCAGCAGCACGGACACGAACACTGAAGCTTTCTTT
13	TRBV30	few	TRBJ1-5	NA	CAWSRDSNQPQHF	TGTGCCTGGAGTAGGGATAGCAATCAGCCCCAGCATTTT
14	TRBV29-1	few	TRBJ2-2	TRBD1	CSVAGTGSSGELFF	TGCAGCGTGGCCGGGACAGGGTCTTCCGGGGAGCTGTTTTTT
13	TRBV2	once	TRBJ2-2	NA	CASSGTADGELCF	TGTGCCAGCAGTGGGACGGCGGACGGGGAGCTGTGTTTT
13	TRBV2	few	TRBJ2-7	TRBD1	CASSLRGQLEQYF	TGTGCCAGCAGCCTCAGGGGACAGCTTGAGCAGTACTTC
17	TRBV29-1	few	TRBJ2-2	TRBD1	CSVEDYRGTGAPGELFF	TGCAGCGTTGAAGACTATAGGGGCACAGGGGCTCCCGGGGAGCTGTTTTTT
13	TRBV7-8	NA	TRBJ1-2	NA	CASSPESSYGYTF	TGTGCCAGCAGCCCCGAGTCGAGCTATGGCTACACCTTC
14	TRBV27	NA	TRBJ1-5	TRBD1	CASGTDRASQPQHF	TGTGCCAGCGGAACAGACAGGGCAAGTCAGCCCCAGCATTTT
13	TRBV30	few	TRBJ1-5	NA	CAWSADDNQPQHF	TGTGCCTGGAGTGCTGACGACAATCAGCCCCAGCATTTT
15	TRBV11-2	NA	TRBJ2-7	TRBD1	CASSQDRGLTYEQYF	TGTGCCAGCAGCCAGGACAGGGGTCTCACCTACGAGCAGTACTTC
17	TRBV5-6	few	TRBJ2-4	TRBD1	CASSLWGQGVAKNIQYF	TGTGCCAGCAGCCTGTGGGGACAGGGTGTAGCCAAAAACATTCAGTACTTC
16	TRBV19	few	TRBJ2-2	NA	CASSIGFTDSTGELFF	TGTGCCAGTAGTATAGGTTTTACCGACTCCACCGGGGAGCTGTTTTTT